The present entry profiles one T cell receptor (beta chain) with its context. The entry originates in a study of T-cell reconstitution after alpha-beta-depleted transplantation in children. Preparation of the TCRbeta library involved a method that used unique molecular identifiers. TCRdb itself ran the PCR reads through MiXCR, one entry per CDR3 protein. The sample records some 310,000 distinct CDR3 sequences, approximately 23% being singletons. This clonotype was obtained from a male patient younger than 18 who had a stem cell transplant for acute lymphoblastic leukemia, so the T cells may come from the graft donor. The sequencing here drew on PBMCs, mostly from graft donor cells, taken 180 days after TCRalphabeta/CD19-depleted stem cell transplant.

The CDR3 sequence is CATSSSSMGYNEQFF. CDR3 in DNA: TGTGCCACCAGCAGTAGCTCAATGGGGTACAATGAGCAGTTCTTC. V usage is TRBV15 and J usage is TRBJ2-1; D remains unclear. CDR1 is LNHNV and CDR2 is YYDKDF in the germline V gene (reference sequence). Deletions cut 3 bases from V and 4 bases from J, with 13 bases between. This CDR3 has 15 residues.